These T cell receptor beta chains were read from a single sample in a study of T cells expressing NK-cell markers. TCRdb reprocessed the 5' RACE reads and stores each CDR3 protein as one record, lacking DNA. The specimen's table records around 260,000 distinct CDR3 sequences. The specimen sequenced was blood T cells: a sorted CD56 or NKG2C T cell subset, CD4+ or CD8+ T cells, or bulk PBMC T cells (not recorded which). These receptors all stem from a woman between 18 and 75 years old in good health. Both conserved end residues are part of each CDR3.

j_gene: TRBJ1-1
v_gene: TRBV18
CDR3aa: CASSDRTEAFF

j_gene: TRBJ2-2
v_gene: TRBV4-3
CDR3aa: CASSQNRGLELFF

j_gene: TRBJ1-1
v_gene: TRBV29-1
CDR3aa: CSVERSDTEAFF

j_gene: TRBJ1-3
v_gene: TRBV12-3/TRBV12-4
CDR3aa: CASRPTGGANTIYF

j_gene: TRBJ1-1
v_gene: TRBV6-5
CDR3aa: CASSYSRQGRGGTEAFF

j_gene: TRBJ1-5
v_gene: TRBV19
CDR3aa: CASSPGVPNQPQHF

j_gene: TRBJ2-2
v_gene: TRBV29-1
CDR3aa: CSVLLGDRGNTGELFF

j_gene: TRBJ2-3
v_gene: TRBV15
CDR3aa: CATSTHTDTQYF

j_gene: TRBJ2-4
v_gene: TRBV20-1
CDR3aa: CSARKGGPGKNIQYF

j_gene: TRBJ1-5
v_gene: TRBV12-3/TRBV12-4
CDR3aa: CASIQDSRNQPQHF

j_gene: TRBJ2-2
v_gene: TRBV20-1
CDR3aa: CSAPGGTLNTGELFF

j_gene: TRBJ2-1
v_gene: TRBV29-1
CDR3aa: CSVGTKNSYNEQFF

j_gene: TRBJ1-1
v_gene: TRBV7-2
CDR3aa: CASSFSKGINTEAFF

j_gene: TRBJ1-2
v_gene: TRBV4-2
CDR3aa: CASSQDRQPNYGYTF

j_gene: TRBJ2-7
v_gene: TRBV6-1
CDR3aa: CASRPPAREVEQYF

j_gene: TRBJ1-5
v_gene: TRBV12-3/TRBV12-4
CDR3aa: CASRPGTDNQPQHF

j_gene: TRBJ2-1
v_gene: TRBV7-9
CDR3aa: CASSSHSGQGGNEQFF

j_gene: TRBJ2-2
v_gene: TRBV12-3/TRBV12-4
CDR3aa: CASSLGLARDTGELFF

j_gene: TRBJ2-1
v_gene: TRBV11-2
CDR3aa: CASSYLRGTSGYNEQFF

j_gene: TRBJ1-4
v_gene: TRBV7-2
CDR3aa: CASRFRGRGNEKLFF

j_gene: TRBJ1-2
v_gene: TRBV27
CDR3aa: CASSLSTGDGYTF

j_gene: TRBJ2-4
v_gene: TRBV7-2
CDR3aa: CASSSGWAGGAKNIQYF

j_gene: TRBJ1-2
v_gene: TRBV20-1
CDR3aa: CSARDHRDGIYTF

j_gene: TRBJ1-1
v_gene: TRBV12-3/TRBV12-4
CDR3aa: CASSLGRGTFF

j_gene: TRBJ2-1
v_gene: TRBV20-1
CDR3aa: CSASGDSYNEQFF

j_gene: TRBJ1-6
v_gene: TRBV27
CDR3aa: CASSPRRTSNSPLHF

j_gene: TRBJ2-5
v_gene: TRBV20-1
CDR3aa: CSARPWGETQYF

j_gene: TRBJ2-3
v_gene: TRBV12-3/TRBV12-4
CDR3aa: CASSFRRRTSTDTQYF

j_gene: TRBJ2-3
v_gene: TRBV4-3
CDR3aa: CASSHTAPSPGPDTQYF

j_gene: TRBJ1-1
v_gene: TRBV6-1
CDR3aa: CASSPPRGRNTEAFF

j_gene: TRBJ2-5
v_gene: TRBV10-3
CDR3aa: CAISEGGTPKETQYF

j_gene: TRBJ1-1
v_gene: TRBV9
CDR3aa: CASSVGRDTEAFF

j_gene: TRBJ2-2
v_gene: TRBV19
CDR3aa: CASSRKGAVGELFF

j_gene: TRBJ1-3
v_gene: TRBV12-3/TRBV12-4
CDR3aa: CASSPFRGRRGNTIYF

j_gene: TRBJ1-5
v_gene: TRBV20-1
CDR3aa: CSATQGYSNQPQHF

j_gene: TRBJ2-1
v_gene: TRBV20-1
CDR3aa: CSAPLTSARSYNEQFF

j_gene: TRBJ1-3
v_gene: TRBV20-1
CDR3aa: CSARGGRGGNTIYF

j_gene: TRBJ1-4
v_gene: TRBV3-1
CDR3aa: CASSQAGYTNEKLFF

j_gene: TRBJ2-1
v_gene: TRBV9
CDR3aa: CASSPRGGPSYNEQFF

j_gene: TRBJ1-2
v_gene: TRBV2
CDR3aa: CASTWASSEVGYTF

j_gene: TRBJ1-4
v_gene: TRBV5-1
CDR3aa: CASSLSGFAEKLFF

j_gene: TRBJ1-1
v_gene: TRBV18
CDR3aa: CASSAQGANTEAFF

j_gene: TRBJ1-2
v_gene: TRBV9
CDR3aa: CASSVGSSGGYTF

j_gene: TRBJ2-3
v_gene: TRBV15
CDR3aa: CATSRDHNTDTQYF

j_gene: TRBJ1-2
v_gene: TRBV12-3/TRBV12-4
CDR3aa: CASSWLGQVKAHGYTF

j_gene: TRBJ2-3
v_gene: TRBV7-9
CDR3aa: CASSRLAGTPSTDTQYF

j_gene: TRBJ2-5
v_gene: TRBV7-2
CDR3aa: CASSLGGRGGTQYF

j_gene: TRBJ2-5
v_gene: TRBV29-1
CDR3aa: CSVVVGGETQYF

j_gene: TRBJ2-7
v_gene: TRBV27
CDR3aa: CASSFFPTHEQYF

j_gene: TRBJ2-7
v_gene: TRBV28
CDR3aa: CASSQPSGEYEQYF

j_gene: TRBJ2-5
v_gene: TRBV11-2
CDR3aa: CASRPVAGGVKTQYF

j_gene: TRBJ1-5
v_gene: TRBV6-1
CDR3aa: CATAFDRYQPQHF

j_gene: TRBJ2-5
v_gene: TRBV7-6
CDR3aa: CASSVRTVQETQYF